The 8 T cell receptor beta chains given below trace back to one sample, sequenced in a study of response to subunit inactivated influenza vaccine. TCRdb independently ran MiXCR on the RT-PCR reads; one entry per CDR3 protein. The sample has 300,000 to 350,000 distinct CDR3 sequences, approximately 20% seen once. Source: PBMCs from blood, taken approximately 20 months after vaccination. The receptor source for this set is a man aged 50-75 years who received an inactivated influenza vaccine.

This chain uses TRBV6-1 with TRBJ1-1; D is perhaps TRBD1 (6 bases). V was shortened by 1 base and J by 5 bases, with 11 bases between the two germline ends. The CDR3 contains 14 residues. Looked up from germline, CDR1 is MNHNS and CDR2 is SASEGT. The DNA for the CDR3 is TGTGCCAGCAGTGAAGTAGGGGGGTGGACTGAAGCTTTCTTT. It yields the protein CASSEVGGWTEAFF.

This clonotype was seen many times. This sequence joins TRBV12-3 or TRBV12-4 and TRBJ1-3; D gene unclear. Trimming shortened V by 0 bases and J by 4 bases, and 4 bases separated the two germline ends. The CDR3 runs 13 residues. The CDR3 DNA sequence: TGTGCCAGCAGTTTAGCGAGCGGAAACACCATATATTTT. It codes for CASSLASGNTIYF.

This clonotype was picked up a small number of times. The chain combines TRBV11-1 with TRBJ2-1; no clear D. Germline lookup yields CDR1 SGHAT and CDR2 FQDESV (reference sequence). V lost 4 bases, J lost 8 bases, and 9 bases lay in between. The CDR3 is 12 residues long. This CDR3 reads CASSSLWDEQFF. The CDR3 bases are TGTGCCAGCAGCTCCCTCTGGGATGAGCAGTTCTTC.

To note about this clonotype: A much larger clone differs from this one at a single base, so this may be a read error. This chain uses TRBV28 with TRBJ2-7; D is unresolved. The CDR3 sequence is 14 residues long. CDR1 and CDR2 (germline): MDHEN, SYDVKM. This chain's CDR3 is CASRHWTDSYEHYF. In DNA, the CDR3 is TGTGCCAGCAGACACTGGACGGATTCCTACGAGCATTACTTC.

V gene TRBV4-1 combines with J gene TRBJ1-6; D remains unclear. This CDR3 contains 17 residues. Germline values: CDR1 MGHRA, CDR2 YSYEKL. Trimming cost V 0 bases and J 0 bases, with 9 bases left between them. The CDR3 protein is CASSQEISFSYNSPLHF. CDR3 coding DNA: TGCGCCAGCAGCCAAGAGATAAGCTTCTCCTATAATTCACCCCTCCACTTT.

The chain combines TRBV5-1 with TRBJ2-7; D is undetermined. V shed 1 base and J shed 3 bases, with 8 bases lying between them. CDR1 is SGHRS and CDR2 is YFSETQ in the germline V gene. The CDR3 is 13 amino acids. In DNA form, the CDR3 reads TGCGCCAGCAGCTTGAGGTCTGACTACGAGCAGTACTTC. Amino acids: CASSLRSDYEQYF. Variable domain in full (rest from reference TRBV5-1 and TRBJ2-7): KAGVTQTPRYLIKTRGQQVTLSCSPISGHRSVSWYQQTPGQGLQFLFEYFSETQRNKGNFPGRFSGRQFSNSRSEMNVSTLELGDSALYLCASSLRSDYEQYFGPGTRLTVT.

The genes are TRBV27 and TRBJ2-3; D gene ambiguous. Germline CDR1 MNHEY, CDR2 SMNVEV (reference sequence). CDR3 length: 12 residues. Trimming stripped 5 bases from V and 2 bases from J, with 5 bases between. CDR3 loop: CASSAFTDTQYF. In DNA, the CDR3 is TGTGCCAGCAGTGCGTTCACAGATACGCAGTATTTT.

This chain joins TRBV2 and TRBJ1-5; D uncertain. Deletions cut 7 bases from V and 4 bases from J, with 11 bases between. The CDR3 has 13 amino acids. CDR1 and CDR2 (germline): SNHLY, FYNNEI. The CDR3 bases are TGTGCCAGCAAGGGATATGGGAATCAGCCCCAGCATTTT. Translating it yields CASKGYGNQPQHF.